The 17 T cell receptor beta chains listed next were all sequenced from one sample in a study of blood T cell repertoires in COVID-19. Data came from immunoSEQ multiplex PCR; TCRdb stores just in-frame clones and leaves some out. Of approximately 260,000 clones listed, about 87% are singletons. The sample comprised peripheral blood. These receptors originate from an older woman with COVID-19, enrolled during active disease.

This clone was detected only once. The rearrangement links TRBV15 to TRBJ2-1; no firm D call. Trimming removed 4 bases at V and 8 bases at J, with 12 bases between. The CDR3 contains 13 residues. Germline V gene sequence: CDR1 LNHNV, CDR2 YYDKDF (reference sequence). The CDR3 coding sequence is TGTGCCACCAGCACCCGACAAGTCCATGAGCAGTTCTTC. As protein: CATSTRQVHEQFF.

The chain joins TRBV11-3 to TRBJ2-1; the match to TRBD2 covers 7 bases. The length of the CDR3 is 18 residues. The V segment lost 5 bases and the J segment 1 base; nucleotides outside the gene matches: 14. Germline CDR1 is SGHNT and CDR2 is YENEEA. The CDR3 is CASSPRTSGEGSYNEQFF. DNA of the CDR3: TGTGCCAGCAGCCCCCGGACTAGTGGGGAGGGATCCTACAATGAGCAGTTCTTC.

The chain employs TRBV12-3 or TRBV12-4 and TRBJ2-1, with 9 bases lining up with TRBD1. The trim removed 4 bases at V and 14 bases at J, leaving 6 bases unmatched. This CDR3 has 12 amino acids. DNA of the CDR3: TGTGCCAGCAGTTCCACAACAGGGGGCAAGTTCTTC. It codes for CASSSTTGGKFF.

The gene calls are TRBV25-1 and TRBJ1-6, with 7 bases matching TRBD1. J was trimmed by 9 bases and V by 5 bases; bases with no gene match: 7. In germline, CDR1 is MGHDK, CDR2 SYGVNS. The CDR3 totals 14 residues. This CDR3 is CASSRTGGGSPLHF. The CDR3 nucleotides are TGTGCCAGCAGTCGGACAGGTGGAGGTTCACCCCTCCACTTT.

The genes are TRBV5-5 and TRBJ2-3, with TRBD2 matching 8 bases. Germline lookup yields CDR1 SGHKS and CDR2 YYEKEE (reference sequence). The trim removed 2 bases at V and 4 bases at J, leaving 6 bases unmatched. The CDR3 covers 15 residues. The CDR3 sequence: CASSFSGRGADTQYF. The CDR3 DNA sequence: TGTGCCAGCAGCTTCAGCGGGAGAGGGGCAGATACGCAGTATTTT. Drawing the rest from reference TRBV5-5 and TRBJ2-3, the complete variable domain is DAGVTQSPTHLIKTRGQQVTLRCSPISGHKSVSWYQQVLGQGPQFIFQYYEKEERGRGNFPDRFSARQFPNYSSELNVNALLLGDSALYLCASSFSGRGADTQYFGPGTRLTVL.

This chain joins TRBV5-1 and TRBJ1-4; 9 bases line up with TRBD1. CDR1 SGHRS and CDR2 YFSETQ come from the germline V gene. The trim removed 4 bases at V and 3 bases at J, leaving 4 bases unmatched. The CDR3 sequence is 15 residues long. The DNA for the CDR3 is TGCGCCAGCAGCCCGGACAGGGGAGCTAATGAAAAACTGTTTTTT. Translating it yields CASSPDRGANEKLFF.

This chain links TRBV2 with TRBJ1-5, with D tentatively TRBD1 (6 bases). Trimming removed 5 bases from V and 3 bases from J, with 14 bases in between. This CDR3 region has 15 residues. Germline V gene data show CDR1 as SNHLY and CDR2 as FYNNEI. CDR3 in DNA: TGTGCCAGCAGTCCCGTGGGGACACTCAATCAGCCCCAGCATTTT. Its protein is CASSPVGTLNQPQHF.

This clone was observed a handful of times. The chain combines TRBV7-2 with TRBJ1-6, with 8 bases identical to TRBD1. CDR3 size: 16 residues. V gave up 1 base and J gave up 7 bases; unmatched junction bases: 6. Germline V CDR1 and CDR2: SGHTA, FQGNSA. The CDR3 nucleotides are TGTGCCAGCAGCTTAGGTCGACAGGGGCAGAATTCACCCCTCCACTTT. Its protein is CASSLGRQGQNSPLHF.

The chain is built from TRBV19 and TRBJ1-6, with D possibly being TRBD1 (6 bases). CDR1 is LNHDA, CDR2 SQIVND, per germline (reference sequence). There are 15 residues in the CDR3. Deletions cut 5 bases from V and 8 bases from J, with 16 bases between. As DNA, the CDR3 is TGTGCCAGTAGTCTAAAAACAGGGCGGGATTCACCCCTCCACTTT. Its translation is CASSLKTGRDSPLHF. The variable domain in full, with the rest retrieved from reference TRBV19 and TRBJ1-6, is DGGITQSPKYLFRKEGQNVTLSCEQNLNHDAMYWYRQDPGQGLRLIYYSQIVNDFQKGDIAEGYSVSREKKESFPLTVTSAQKNPTAFYLCASSLKTGRDSPLHFGNGTRLTVT.

The chain has TRBV4-1 and TRBJ1-1; 9 bases line up with TRBD1. Germline CDR1 reads MGHRA; CDR2 reads YSYEKL. Trimming at V came to 2 bases and at J to 3 bases, leaving 4 bases not matched to a gene. CDR3 length: 15 residues. CDR3 bases: TGCGCCAGCAGCCAAAGGGACAGGGTGGACACTGAAGCTTTCTTT. Its translation: CASSQRDRVDTEAFF.

The rearrangement joins TRBV18 to TRBJ1-5; D remains ambiguous. V lost 3 bases to trimming and J lost 5 bases, with 8 bases between them. The length of the CDR3 is 13 residues. Germline CDR1 KGHSH, CDR2 LQKENI. Written as DNA, the CDR3 is TGTGCCAGCTCACCCCGAGGCGATCAGCCCCAGCATTTT. Translated: CASSPRGDQPQHF.

The V and J genes are TRBV18 and TRBJ2-1; 9 positions match TRBD2. CDR3 length equals 15 residues. The germline V gene has CDR1 KGHSH and CDR2 LQKENI. Trimming cost V 5 bases and J 7 bases; bases outside gene matches: 9. The CDR3 here is CASSDIFSGRNEQFF. The CDR3, as DNA: TGTGCCAGCTCAGATATCTTTAGCGGGAGAAATGAGCAGTTCTTC.

The rearrangement joins TRBV21-1 to TRBJ2-7; the tabulated D call, TRBD1, remains unverified against the DNA. TRBV21-1 is a documented pseudogene. The CDR3 runs 22 residues. CDR3 sequence reads: CASSNSAPGATGGYERLCEQYF. The CDR3 region has the DNA TGTGCCAGCAGCAATTCAGCCCCGGGGGCGACAGGGGGCTATGAGCGGTTGTGCGAGCAGTACTTC.

The chain recombines TRBV28 with TRBJ2-1, with unresolved D. The germline gives CDR1 MDHEN, CDR2 SYDVKM. The V end lost 3 bases, the J end lost 8 bases, and 5 bases lay between the germline ends. This CDR3 contains 11 residues. CDR3 in amino acids: CASSLSYEQFF. CDR3 nucleotide sequence: TGTGCCAGCAGTTTGAGTTATGAGCAGTTCTTC.

The rearrangement joins TRBV5-1 to TRBJ2-3; 9 bases align to TRBD2. Germline-derived CDR1 and CDR2 are SGHRS and YFSETQ. V trimming: 0 bases; J trimming: 2 bases; junction bases outside the gene matches: 7. This CDR3 contains 17 residues. The CDR3 region has the DNA TGCGCCAGCAGCTTGGTATCTAGCGGGGCAAACACAGATACGCAGTATTTT. Protein product: CASSLVSSGANTDTQYF.

The rearrangement joins TRBV5-1 to TRBJ1-5; 9 bases are shared with TRBD1. The V gene end was trimmed by 4 bases and the J gene end by 6 bases; junction bases not matched to a gene: 8. Per germline, CDR1 SGHRS and CDR2 YFSETQ. The CDR3 has 15 residues. CDR3 loop: CASSAGQGEGQPQHF. CDR3 nucleotides: TGCGCCAGCAGCGCGGGACAGGGTGAGGGTCAGCCCCAGCATTTT.

A single count supports this clone. The chain couples TRBV24-1 to TRBJ2-1, with TRBD1 identical over 9 bases. The CDR3 covers 14 residues. The V segment lost 4 bases and the J segment 14 bases; nucleotides outside the gene matches: 11. Germline V gene sequence: CDR1 KGHDR, CDR2 SFDVKD. The CDR3 spells CATSEMGQGLGEFF. Here the CDR3 DNA reads TGTGCCACCAGTGAAATGGGACAGGGTCTCGGTGAGTTCTTC.